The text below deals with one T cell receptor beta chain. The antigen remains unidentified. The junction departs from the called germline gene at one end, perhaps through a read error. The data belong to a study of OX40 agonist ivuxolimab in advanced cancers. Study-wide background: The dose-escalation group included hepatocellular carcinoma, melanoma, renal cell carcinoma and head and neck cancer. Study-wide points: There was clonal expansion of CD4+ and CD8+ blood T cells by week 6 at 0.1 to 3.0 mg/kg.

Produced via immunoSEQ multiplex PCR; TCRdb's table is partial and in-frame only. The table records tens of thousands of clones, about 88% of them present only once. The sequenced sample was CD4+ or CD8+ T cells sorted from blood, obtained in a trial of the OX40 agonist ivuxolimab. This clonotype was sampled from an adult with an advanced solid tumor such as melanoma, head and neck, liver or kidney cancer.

The DNA of the CDR3 is TGCAGCGTCGAAGGGGCAGATGAAAAACTGTTTTTT. Residues: CSVEGADEKLFF. The chain combines TRBV29-1 with TRBJ1-4; D perhaps matches TRBD1 (5 bases). Germline lookup yields CDR1 SQVTM and CDR2 ANQGSEA. The CDR3 is made up of 12 amino acids.